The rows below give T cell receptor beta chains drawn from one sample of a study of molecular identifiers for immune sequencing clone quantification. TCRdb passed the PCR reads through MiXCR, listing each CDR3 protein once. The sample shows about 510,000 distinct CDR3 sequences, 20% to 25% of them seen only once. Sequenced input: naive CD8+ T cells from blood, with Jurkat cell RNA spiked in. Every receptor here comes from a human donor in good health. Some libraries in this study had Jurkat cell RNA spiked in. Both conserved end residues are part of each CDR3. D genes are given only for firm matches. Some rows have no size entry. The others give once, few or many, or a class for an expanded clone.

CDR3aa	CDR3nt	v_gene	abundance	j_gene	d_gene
CASSPRGQGAGEQYF	TGTGCCAGCTCACCACGAGGACAGGGGGCTGGAGAGCAGTACTTC	TRBV18	few	TRBJ2-7	TRBD1
CASSRRQGASDTQYF	TGTGCCAGCAGCAGAAGACAGGGGGCCTCAGATACGCAGTATTTT	TRBV7-6	NA	TRBJ2-3	TRBD1
CASSFVGSGERSGQYF	TGTGCCAGCAGTTTTGTCGGGTCGGGAGAGCGGTCGGGGCAGTACTTC	TRBV28	NA	TRBJ2-7	NA
CASSLWDVGQTYEQYF	TGTGCCAGCAGCTTATGGGACGTCGGGCAGACCTACGAGCAGTACTTC	TRBV7-9	NA	TRBJ2-7	NA
CASSIVTGAPGTQYF	TGTGCCAGTAGTATAGTTACAGGGGCCCCAGGTACGCAGTATTTT	TRBV19	NA	TRBJ2-3	TRBD1
CASSGDAPNTGELFF	TGTGCCAGCAGTGGGGATGCCCCGAACACCGGGGAGCTGTTTTTT	TRBV2	few	TRBJ2-2	NA
CASSFAGPYEQYF	TGTGCCAGCAGTTTCGCAGGGCCGTACGAGCAGTACTTC	TRBV27	many	TRBJ2-7	NA
CASSQGLLTYNEQFF	TGCGCCAGCAGCCAGGGACTGCTGACCTACAATGAGCAGTTCTTC	TRBV4-1	few	TRBJ2-1	NA
CATSREQSSYEAFF	TGTGCCACCAGCAGAGAGCAAAGCTCCTATGAAGCTTTCTTT	TRBV15	few	TRBJ1-1	NA
CASSHGSDGWSSYEQYF	TGTGCCAGCAGCCATGGGTCGGACGGCTGGAGCTCCTACGAGCAGTACTTC	TRBV7-9	many	TRBJ2-7	NA
CASSQDLTGVLQPQHF	TGCGCCAGCAGCCAAGATCTGACAGGGGTTTTACAGCCCCAGCATTTT	TRBV4-3	NA	TRBJ1-5	TRBD1
CSARDREAKNIQYF	TGCAGTGCTAGAGATCGGGAGGCCAAAAACATTCAGTACTTC	TRBV20-1	NA	TRBJ2-4	NA
CASTAGLAGFTNTQYF	TGTGCCAGTACCGCGGGACTAGCGGGGTTCACAAATACGCAGTATTTT	TRBV19	many	TRBJ2-3	TRBD2
CASTGLRTDTQYF	TGTGCTTCCACGGGACTACGCACAGATACGCAGTATTTT	TRBV11-2	few	TRBJ2-3	TRBD2
CASSGRTTDTQYF	TGTGCCAGCAGCGGGAGGACCACAGATACGCAGTATTTT	TRBV7-9	many	TRBJ2-3	NA